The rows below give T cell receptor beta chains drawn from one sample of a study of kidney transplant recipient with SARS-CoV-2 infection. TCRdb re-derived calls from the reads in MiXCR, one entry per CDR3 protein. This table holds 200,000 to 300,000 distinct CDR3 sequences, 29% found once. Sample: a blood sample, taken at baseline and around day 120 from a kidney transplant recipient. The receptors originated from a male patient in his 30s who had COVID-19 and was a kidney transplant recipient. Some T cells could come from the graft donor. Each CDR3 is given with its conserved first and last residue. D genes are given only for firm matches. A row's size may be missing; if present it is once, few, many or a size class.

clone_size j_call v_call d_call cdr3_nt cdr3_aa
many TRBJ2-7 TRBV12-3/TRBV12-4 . TGTGCCAGCAGCCGGGACACCTACTACGAGCAGTACTTC CASSRDTYYEQYF
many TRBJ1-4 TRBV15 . TGTGCCACCAGTCTCTTCGCTGGGGAAGTCGCTGAAAAACTGTTTTTT CATSLFAGEVAEKLFF
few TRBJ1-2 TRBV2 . TGTGCCAGCAGTGGGAGCGATGGCTACACCTTC CASSGSDGYTF
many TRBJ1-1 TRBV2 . TGTGCCAGCAGTGAAGGGATGATAGCTTTCTTT CASSEGMIAFF
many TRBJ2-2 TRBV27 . TGTGCCAGCAGTCCCCTGGGTACCGGGGAGCTGTTTTTT CASSPLGTGELFF
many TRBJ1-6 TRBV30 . TGTGCCTGGAGTGTACAACAGGGCGTCTCACCCCTCCACTTT CAWSVQQGVSPLHF
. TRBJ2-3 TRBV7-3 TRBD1 TGTGCCAGCAGCATGACAGGGCCAGATACGCAGTATTTT CASSMTGPDTQYF
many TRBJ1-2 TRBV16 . TGTGCCAGCAGCAGTCCAAAGGTCGTTAGAAAGACCTATGGCTACACCTTC CASSSPKVVRKTYGYTF
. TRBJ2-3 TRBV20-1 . TGCAGAGGCAGGGCGGGCAACACAGATACGCAGTATTTT CRGRAGNTDTQYF
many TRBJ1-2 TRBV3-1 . TGTGCCAGCAGCTGTATATCCACCCTTCGAAAGACCTATGGCTACACCTTC CASSCISTLRKTYGYTF
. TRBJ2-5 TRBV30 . TGTGCCTGGATGAAATGGCGGGGTGTCGCCCAAGAGACCCAGTACTTC CAWMKWRGVAQETQYF
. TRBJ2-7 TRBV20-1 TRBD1 TGCAGTGCTGTCACAGGGGGCAGCGAGCAGTACTTC CSAVTGGSEQYF
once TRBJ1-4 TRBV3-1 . TGTGCCAGCAGCGCAGACGGTCCCATTTGGGTGCATAATGAAAAACTGTTTTTT CASSADGPIWVHNEKLFF
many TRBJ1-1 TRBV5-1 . TGCGCCAGCAGCCAGCAGCGGGGGGGGTTGAACACTGAAGCTTTCTTT CASSQQRGGLNTEAFF
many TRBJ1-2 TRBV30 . TGTGCCTGGAAGGTTCTGCGTTATAGAAAGACCTATGGCTACACCTTC CAWKVLRYRKTYGYTF
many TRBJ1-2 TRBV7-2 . TGTGCCAGCAGCATCTGCTCCAGAGACGGAAAGACCTATGGCTACACCTTC CASSICSRDGKTYGYTF
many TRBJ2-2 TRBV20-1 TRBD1 TGCAGTGCTAGAGATCTGAGTGGGGGACAGGGGAACACCGGGGAGCTGTTTTTT CSARDLSGGQGNTGELFF
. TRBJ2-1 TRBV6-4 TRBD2 TGTGCCAGCAGTGACTCAGGGACTAGCGGGAGGGCCAGTTCCTACGATGAGCAGTTCTTC CASSDSGTSGRASSYDEQFF
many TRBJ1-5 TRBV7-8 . TGTGCCAGCAGCTTATTAGGCTTCACGTCCAATCAGCCCCAGCATTTT CASSLLGFTSNQPQHF
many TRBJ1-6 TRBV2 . TGTGCCAGCAGAAGGGATTCACCCCTCCACTTT CASRRDSPLHF
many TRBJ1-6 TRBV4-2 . TGTGCCAGCAGCCAAGCTGTGGGGGTTTCAAGCTCCTATAATTCACCCCTCCACTTT CASSQAVGVSSSYNSPLHF
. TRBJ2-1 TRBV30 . TGTGCCTGGAGTACGGGACTCAAAAAGCAGTTCTTC CAWSTGLKKQFF
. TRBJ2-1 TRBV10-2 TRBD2 TGCGCCAGCATAGGACTAGCGCCCTTACAGCAGTTCTTC CASIGLAPLQQFF
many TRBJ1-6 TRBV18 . TGTGCCAGCTCACCATACGAGGATTCACCCCTCCACTTT CASSPYEDSPLHF
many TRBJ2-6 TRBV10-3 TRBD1 TGTGCCATCAGTGAGTCGGGGCGAACAGGGGGCGCTGGGGCCAACGTCCTGACTTTC CAISESGRTGGAGANVLTF
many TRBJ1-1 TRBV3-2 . TGTGCCAGCAGCGACAGGAACACTGAAGCTTTCTTT CASSDRNTEAFF
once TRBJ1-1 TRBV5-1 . TGCGTCAGCAGCTTCCAGGGGACTGAAGCTTTCTTT CVSSFQGTEAFF